This T cell receptor beta chain was sequenced for a study of T-cell reconstitution after alpha-beta-depleted transplantation in children (dated by TCRdb to the mid-2010s). With regard to the full study: Using TCR repertoire profiling, the study quantitatively followed how T-cell immune reconstitution unfolded in children after TCRalphabeta/CD19-depleted allogeneic hematopoietic cell transplantation. General findings and caveats noted by the study authors: About two months after transplant, the apparently early recovery of alphabetaT-cell counts reportedly depended on just several hundred clones that had expanded rapidly and came from non-depleted graft cells. Over the following months the frequencies of hyperexpanded clones went down, and after one year T-cell counts and TCRbeta diversity were mostly credited to newly produced T cells. In some patients, the high TCRbeta diversity seen at day 60 was put down to recipient T cells and intrathymic progenitors that had survived conditioning.

V is pared back by 7 bases and J by 3 bases, with 12 bases lying between the germline termini. The germline V gene sets CDR1 to MDHEN and CDR2 to SYDVKM. The CDR3 numbers 13 residues from cysteine through phenylalanine. Solely the CDR3 DNA is kept, with 39 bases framed from the first base. Library preparation used PCR. The run used an Illumina HiSeq 2500. TCR libraries were prepared with molecular barcoding, using unique molecular identifiers to normalize TCRbeta repertoire quantification. The public reads were reprocessed in TCRdb via fastp at Q25 and MiXCR, keeping in-frame beta chains. Each entry is one CDR3 protein sequence, shown with its most common DNA and genes. In this sample the table shows about 17,000 distinct CDR3 sequences, approximately 5.3% of which occur a single time. The ten largest clonotypes hold about 6.3% of the sample. By how much of the sample it makes up, this clonotype is medium-sized (0.01 to 0.1%). The clone's antigen remains unknown. The input lacks base qualities; no much larger clone sits a single base away.

The treatment or condition label, as the study defines it: allogeneic hematopoietic cell transplantation with graft depleted of TCRalphabeta T cells and CD19 B cells. The children who served as transplant recipients had been given grafts of TCRalphabeta/CD19-depleted allogeneic hematopoietic cells. This receptor was identified in a boy younger than 18 with acute lymphoblastic leukemia, due to receive a stem cell transplant. This sample comprised PBMCs, obtained before TCRalphabeta/CD19-depleted stem cell transplant. The sequence links TRBV28 to TRBJ1-1, with the D gene call left open. The CDR3 region: CASKPQIDTEAFF. In nucleotides, the sequence is TGTGCCAGCAAACCACAGATAGACACTGAAGCTTTCTTT.